The entry that follows covers one T cell receptor beta chain sequence. Its binding antigen is unknown. No much larger clone is present one base from it, and per-base qualities are unavailable. Using the deep immunoSEQ assay, TCR CDR3 regions were amplified from genomic DNA by multiplex PCR. Extracted genomic DNA from each cell subset was spread evenly across all wells of several immunoSEQ 96-well plates, with each plate serving as a replicate. For sorted subsets, roughly 200 ng of genomic DNA, equivalent to some 30,000 T cell genomes, went into each replicate PCR. The purified libraries were quantified using a Qubit 3.0 fluorometer, sized with a Bioanalyzer 2100, and then quantified again using the KAPA Library Quantification kit. Every immunoSEQ 96-well plate was sequenced on a separate single-read 150-cycle Illumina NextSeq 550 flow cell. The paper's processing steps were these. Because the immunoSEQ output held only junctional sequences and lacked quality scores, the filtering could not match the filtering applied to full-length reads. To assign V/J genes and CDR3, sequences were annotated using PyIR, a Python wrapper for IgBLAST v1.9, with IMGT germline references. Reads with weak V/J assignments (E-value above 1e-6), missing CDR3, stop codons, out-of-frame junctions, or ambiguous translated residues were removed. A V3J clonotype was defined by an identical inferred V gene, J gene, and CDR3 amino acid sequence. To compute the percentage overlap between repertoires, the number of shared unique clonotypes was divided by the size of the smaller repertoire. Repertoire richness was assessed with RTK rarefaction, the Chao1 estimator, and Recon v2.1 estimates of unobserved clonotypes. For all TCRbeta clonotypes obtained by the gDNA method from several donors, generation probabilities were computed with OLGA. TCRdb provides this immuneACCESS table in a form limited to in-frame rearrangements. Some clones are lacking; in checked studies, under half of them reflect an unresolved V gene, and why the rest are absent is not known. For V, J and clone size, that table is used; D and trimming come from the DNA. This sample is represented by about a million clones; about 80% of them were singletons. The ten biggest clones cover 0.89% of the sample.

The donors were healthy, HIV-negative adults with no recently reported acute infections or vaccinations. Only Caucasian adults living in Nashville, Tennessee, USA were represented among the donors. CD4+ T cells were enriched through magnetic negative selection, after which naive cells were positively selected on CD45RA and the remaining negative fraction served as the memory subset. After blood collection by leukapheresis, PBMCs were isolated using Ficoll-Histopaque density gradient centrifugation and then cryopreserved in the vapor phase of liquid nitrogen. Purity and quantity of every magnetically sorted T cell population were checked by analytical flow cytometry. Each sorted fraction had its genomic DNA isolated and then quantified by UV absorbance on a Nanodrop 2000c. The data were obtained in a study of shared clonotypes between healthy human individuals (dated by TCRdb to about 2020). In the study overall: A few men and two women, aged 18 to 49 years, made up the cohort. For each donor, three plates each were used for CD4 naive and CD4 memory, two plates were used for CD8 naive, and one plate was used for CD8 memory. To estimate repertoire size and how much clonotypes are shared between individuals, the study performed deep sequencing of blood TCR repertoires from roughly five healthy adults. To increase sequencing depth and limit assay-specific biases, TCR repertoire library preparation and sequencing were carried out by different laboratories using diverse techniques. Leukapheresis yielded between about 0.94 and 9 billion PBMCs per donor. Points the paper makes about the study in general: Naive subsets generally had larger estimated clonotype richness than memory subsets. Pairwise subsampling led to the expectation that sequencing depth would affect the degree of clonotype sharing among donors. Only blood was sampled, and tissue TCR repertoires likely differ from those in blood. Roughly 5% of naive CD4, 3.5% of naive CD8, 2.3% of memory CD4, and about 0.4% of memory CD8 clonotypes were shared across a few donors. Clonotypes shared by all four sorted-subset donors showed higher generation probabilities than non-shared clonotypes. Because the study included only a small number of donors, the genetic and exposure-history diversity represented was limited. Even with the large sequencing depth, rarefaction of the sorted-subset datasets indicated that sequencing was incomplete.

The clonotype was recovered from a man younger than 35 in good health. Some clones in this sample may be carry-over from other donors' samples. The sample was memory CD4+ T cells from PBMCs. This specimen's cell subset or site label, interpreted: CD45RA-negative fraction.

CDR3 reads: CASSLATGGGTEAFF. The nucleotide sequence reads TGTGCCAGCAGCCTAGCGACAGGTGGGGGCACTGAAGCTTTCTTT. The rearrangement combines TRBV5-4 with TRBJ1-1; a weak D assignment points to TRBD1 (6 bases agree). The CDR3 measures 15 amino acids from cysteine to phenylalanine. Solely the CDR3 DNA is kept, with 45 bases framed from the first base. V loses 4 bases, J loses 4 bases, and the germline ends lie 17 bases apart. Per the germline V gene (reference sequence), SGHNT is the CDR1 and YYREEE is the CDR2.